This note documents a single T cell receptor (beta chain) sequence. As yet, its antigen is unknown. Only in-frame clones appear in the TCRdb table, and some are missing; sequencing was by immunoSEQ multiplex PCR. There are around 35,000 clones in the sample; over 75% occur only once, and 15% to 20% lies in the top ten. The sample comes from a study of OX40 agonist ivuxolimab in advanced cancers. Overall study context: At approximately 83% male, the cohort had a mean age of 60 years, ranging from about 23 to 79. Checkpoint inhibitors had been given previously to 35% to 50% of patients. Three patients responded partially, comprising one with hepatocellular carcinoma and two with cutaneous melanoma.

Findings and caveats of the study: On average, CD8+ T cells showed a greater number of expanded clones than CD4+.

The material was CD4+ or CD8+ T cells sorted from blood, obtained in a trial of the OX40 agonist ivuxolimab. The TCR comes from an adult with an advanced solid tumor such as melanoma, head and neck, liver or kidney cancer.

The CDR3 sequence: CASSLGVTEAFF. CDR3 nucleotide sequence: TGTGCCAGCAGCTTGGGCGTCACTGAAGCTTTCTTT. The J gene is TRBJ1-1, the V gene TRBV5-6; unclear D gene. Germline CDR1 SGHDT, CDR2 YYEEEE. The length of the CDR3 is 12 residues. Between the trimmed V and J ends, which lost 0 bases and 4 bases, there was a span of 4 bases.